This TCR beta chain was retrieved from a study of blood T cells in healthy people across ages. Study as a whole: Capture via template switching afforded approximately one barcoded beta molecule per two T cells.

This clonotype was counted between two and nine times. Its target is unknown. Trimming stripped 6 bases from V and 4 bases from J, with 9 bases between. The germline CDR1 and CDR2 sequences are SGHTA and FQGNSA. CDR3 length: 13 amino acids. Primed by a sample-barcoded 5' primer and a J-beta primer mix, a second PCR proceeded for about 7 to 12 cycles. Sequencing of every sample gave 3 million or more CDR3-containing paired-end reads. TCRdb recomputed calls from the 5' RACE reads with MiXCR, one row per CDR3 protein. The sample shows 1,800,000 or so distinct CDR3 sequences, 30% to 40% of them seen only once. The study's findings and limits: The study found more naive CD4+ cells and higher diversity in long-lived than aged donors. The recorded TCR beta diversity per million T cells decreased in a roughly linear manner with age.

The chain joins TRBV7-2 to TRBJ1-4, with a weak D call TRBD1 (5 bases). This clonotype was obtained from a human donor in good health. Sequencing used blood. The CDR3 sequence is CASRWDHNEKLFF. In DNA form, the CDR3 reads TGTGCCAGCAGATGGGACCATAATGAAAAACTGTTTTTT.